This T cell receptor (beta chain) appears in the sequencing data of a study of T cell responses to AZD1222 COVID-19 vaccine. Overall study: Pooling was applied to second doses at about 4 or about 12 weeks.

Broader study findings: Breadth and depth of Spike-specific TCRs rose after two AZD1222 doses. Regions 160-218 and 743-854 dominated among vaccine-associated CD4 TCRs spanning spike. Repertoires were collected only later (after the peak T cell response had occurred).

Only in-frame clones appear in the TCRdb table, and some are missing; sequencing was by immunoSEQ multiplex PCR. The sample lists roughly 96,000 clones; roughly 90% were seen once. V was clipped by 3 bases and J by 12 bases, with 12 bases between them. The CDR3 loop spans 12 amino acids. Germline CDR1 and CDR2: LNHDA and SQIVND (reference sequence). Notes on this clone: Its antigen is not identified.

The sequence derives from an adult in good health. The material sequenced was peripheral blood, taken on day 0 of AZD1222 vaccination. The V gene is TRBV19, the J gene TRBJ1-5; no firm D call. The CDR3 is CASSMAEVGQHF. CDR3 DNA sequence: TGTGCCAGTAGTATGGCGGAGGTTGGCCAGCATTTT.